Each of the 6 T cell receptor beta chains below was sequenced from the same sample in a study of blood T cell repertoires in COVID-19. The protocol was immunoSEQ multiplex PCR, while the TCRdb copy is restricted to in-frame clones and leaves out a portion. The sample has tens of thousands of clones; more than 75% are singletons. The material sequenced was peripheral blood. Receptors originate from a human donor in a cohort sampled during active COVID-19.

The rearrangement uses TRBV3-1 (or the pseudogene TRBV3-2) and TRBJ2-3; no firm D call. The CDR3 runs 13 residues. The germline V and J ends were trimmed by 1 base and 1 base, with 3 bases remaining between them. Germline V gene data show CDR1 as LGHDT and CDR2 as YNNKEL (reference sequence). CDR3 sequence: CASSQAGTDTQYF. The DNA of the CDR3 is TGTGCCAGCAGCCAAGCGGGCACAGATACGCAGTATTTT.

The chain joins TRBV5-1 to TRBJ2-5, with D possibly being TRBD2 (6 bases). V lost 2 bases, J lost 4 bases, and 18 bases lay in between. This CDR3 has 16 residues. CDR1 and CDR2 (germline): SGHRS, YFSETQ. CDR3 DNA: TGCGCCAGCAGCTTTGGTAGCGGCCAGGTGGGAGAGACCCAGTACTTC. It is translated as CASSFGSGQVGETQYF.

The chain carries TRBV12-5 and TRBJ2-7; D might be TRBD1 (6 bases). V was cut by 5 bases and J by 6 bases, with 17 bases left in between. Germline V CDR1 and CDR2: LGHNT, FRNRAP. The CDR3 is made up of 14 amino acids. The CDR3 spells CASGPGTGFREQYF. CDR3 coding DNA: TGTGCTAGTGGTCCAGGTACAGGGTTTCGCGAGCAGTACTTC.

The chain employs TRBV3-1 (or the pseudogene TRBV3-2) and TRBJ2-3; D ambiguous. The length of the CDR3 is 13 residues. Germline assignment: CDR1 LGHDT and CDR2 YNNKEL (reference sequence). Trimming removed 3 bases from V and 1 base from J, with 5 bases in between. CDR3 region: CASSHQGTDTQYF. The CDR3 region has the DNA TGTGCCAGCAGCCACCAGGGCACAGATACGCAGTATTTT.

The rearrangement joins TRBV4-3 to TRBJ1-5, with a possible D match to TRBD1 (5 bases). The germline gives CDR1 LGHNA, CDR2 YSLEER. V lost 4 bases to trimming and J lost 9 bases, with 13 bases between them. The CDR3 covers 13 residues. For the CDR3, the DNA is TGCGCCAGCAGCCCCTACGTGGGGGGGCCCCAGCATTTT. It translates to CASSPYVGGPQHF.

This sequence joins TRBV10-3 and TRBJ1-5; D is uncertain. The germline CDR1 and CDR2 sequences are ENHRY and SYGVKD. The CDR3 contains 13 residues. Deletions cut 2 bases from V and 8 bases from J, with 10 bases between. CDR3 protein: CAISEGSEEPQHF. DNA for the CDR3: TGTGCCATCAGTGAGGGTTCGGAGGAGCCCCAGCATTTT.